This T cell receptor beta chain was documented in a study of regulatory T cells in long-lasting Graves disease. CDR3 regions were amplified by Arm-PCR using iRepertoire HTBI primers to build TCR beta libraries. Each CDR3 protein gets one entry after TCRdb re-called the multiplex PCR reads with MiXCR. The profile covers approximately 360,000 distinct CDR3 sequences, with roughly 10% appearing a single time and about 19% taken by the ten largest. This clonotype has at least ten counts. The CDR3 covers 16 residues. Trimming took 5 bases from V and 1 from J, leaving 14 bases between them. Germline CDR1 reads SGHTA; CDR2 reads FQGTGA. The time point is: newly diagnosed GD, antithyroid drugs for less than 3 months. Extracted RNA from PBMCs served as the source of the TCR library. A further study also used this sample, focusing on T cells in Graves' hyperthyroidism and ophthalmopathy.

This specimen consisted of peripheral blood mononuclear cells (PBMCs), obtained at new diagnosis, from a patient treated with antithyroid drugs. The sequence was collected from a young woman with Graves disease. V and J are TRBV7-3 and TRBJ2-2; D gene ambiguous. The CDR3 sequence is CASSPVGAGNTGELFF. The CDR3 nucleotides read TGTGCCAGCAGCCCGGTGGGCGCAGGGAACACCGGGGAGCTGTTTTTT.